This T cell receptor (beta chain) was found in a study of shared clonotypes between healthy human individuals. Method: immunoSEQ multiplex PCR; TCRdb's copy keeps in-frame clones and lacks some. The sample yields fewer than 1.4 million clones, around 78% seen once. Trimming removed 4 bases from V and 12 bases from J, with 13 bases in between. In germline, CDR1 is MNHNY, CDR2 SVGAGI (reference sequence). The CDR3 consists of 11 residues. What was sequenced was memory CD4+ T cells from PBMCs. Subset: CD45RA-negative fraction. The chain carries TRBV6-6 and TRBJ2-7; TRBD1 might be the D (6 bases). The receptor was derived from a man between 18 and 35 years old in good health. Some clones in this sample may be carry-over from other donors' samples. In DNA, the CDR3 is TGTGCCAGCAGTTCTCCAGGGGTTCCGTACTTC. Translation gives CASSSPGVPYF.